The 18 T cell receptor beta chains given below trace back to one sample, sequenced in a study of T cells in Graves' hyperthyroidism and ophthalmopathy. Researchers took RNA transcripts and amplified the TCR beta CDR3 regions from them. A set of HTBI primers served as the primers for a first-round RT-PCR of the TCR CDR3. TCRdb reprocessed the multiplex PCR reads with MiXCR, giving one entry per CDR3 protein. The repertoire consists of roughly 800,000 distinct CDR3 sequences, with roughly 37% occurring once and the leading ten covering around 9.3%. The sequencing input was blood. All receptors come from a man between 18 and 35 years old with Graves' hyperthyroidism.

V gene TRBV7-9 combines with J gene TRBJ2-2; 7 bases are a match to TRBD2. The CDR3 totals 17 residues. Germline V lookup: CDR1 SEHNR, CDR2 FQNEAQ (reference sequence). The V and J ends lost 6 bases and 4 bases, in that order; junction bases with no gene match: 14. The CDR3 reads CASSEARPGGTTGELFF. The CDR3 DNA reads as TGTGCCAGCAGTGAAGCGCGGCCGGGGGGAACCACCGGGGAGCTGTTTTTT.

This clonotype occurred a few times. The chain joins TRBV7-8 to TRBJ1-6; D gene uncertain. Trimming stripped 1 base from V and 6 bases from J, with 7 bases between. CDR1 SGHVS and CDR2 FQNEAQ come from the germline V gene. This CDR3 has 14 residues. The CDR3 DNA is TGTGCCAGCAGCTTAGGGCTTATTAATTCACCCCTCCACTTT. Residues: CASSLGLINSPLHF.

This clonotype was counted many times. The chain combines TRBV15 with TRBJ2-2; D gene ambiguous. This CDR3 region has 13 residues. Germline CDR1 LNHNV, CDR2 YYDKDF (reference sequence). Deletions cut 1 base from V and 3 bases from J, with 3 bases between. CDR3 sequence reads: CATSRVDTGELFF. In DNA, the CDR3 is TGTGCCACCAGCAGAGTGGACACCGGGGAGCTGTTTTTT.

J is TRBJ1-1 and V is TRBV4-1, with D hard to call. The V gene's germline CDR1 is MGHRA and CDR2 YSYEKL. V was trimmed by 1 base and J by 4 bases, leaving 10 bases between them. This CDR3 has 14 residues. The CDR3 spells CASSQVVVGTEAFF. The CDR3 bases are TGCGCCAGCAGCCAAGTGGTGGTCGGCACTGAAGCTTTCTTT.

This clonotype was counted at least ten times. The V and J genes are TRBV19 and TRBJ1-5; no firm D call. V was shortened by 5 bases and J by 2 bases, with 13 bases between the two germline ends. CDR1 is LNHDA, CDR2 SQIVND, per germline (reference sequence). This CDR3 has 15 residues. The DNA of the CDR3 is TGTGCCAGTAGTGCCGATTGGGGTGGCAATCAGCCCCAGCATTTT. Amino acid sequence: CASSADWGGNQPQHF.

Ten or more counts support this clonotype. The chain uses TRBV7-9 and TRBJ2-5; maybe TRBD1 (5 bases). V lost 2 bases and J lost 2, with 12 bases in between. Germline V lookup: CDR1 SEHNR, CDR2 FQNEAQ (reference sequence). CDR3 length: 15 residues. Here the CDR3 DNA reads TGTGCCAGCAGCTTAAGGGGTCTAGGGCAAGAGACCCAGTACTTC. Translated: CASSLRGLGQETQYF.

There are many counts of this clonotype. The chain uses TRBV7-9 and TRBJ1-2; D unclear. Deletions cut 1 base from V and 8 bases from J, with 20 bases between. The CDR3 consists of 16 residues. The V gene's germline CDR1 is SEHNR and CDR2 FQNEAQ (reference sequence). CDR3 residues: CASSLGLGEGGGGYTF. CDR3 bases: TGTGCCAGCAGCTTAGGACTTGGGGAGGGAGGTGGCGGCTACACCTTC.

This clonotype was seen ten or more times. The V gene is TRBV7-2, the J gene TRBJ2-7; D not certain. Trimming removed 5 bases at V and 9 bases at J, with 14 bases between. Germline-derived CDR1 and CDR2 are SGHTA and FQGNSA. CDR3 length: 12 residues. CDR3 residues: CASSPNPSGQYF. Written as DNA, the CDR3 is TGTGCCAGCAGCCCGAATCCCTCAGGGCAGTACTTC.

The rearrangement uses TRBV7-9 and TRBJ2-2; the D gene could be TRBD1 or TRBD2 (5 bases each). CDR1 and CDR2 from the germline V gene are SEHNR and FQNEAQ (reference sequence). CDR3 length: 16 amino acids. V gave up 6 bases and J gave up 4 bases, with 18 bases separating them. Here the CDR3 DNA reads TGTGCCAGCAGTCCCCGGGTGGGGGAGAGCACCGGGGAGCTGTTTTTT. It encodes CASSPRVGESTGELFF.

This clonotype has only a few counts. The chain uses TRBV10-3 and TRBJ2-1; D ambiguous. From germline, CDR1 is ENHRY and CDR2 SYGVKD. The CDR3 runs to 10 residues. V lost 7 bases and J 12 bases, leaving 10 bases between the germline ends. DNA of the CDR3: TGTGCCATCATGGACCAAGTGCAGTTCTTC. Translation gives CAIMDQVQFF.

The J gene is TRBJ2-7, the V gene TRBV6-5, with D unclear. The V and J ends lost 5 bases and 7 bases respectively, with 24 bases between them. The germline V gene has CDR1 MNHEY and CDR2 SVGAGI. The CDR3 sequence is 16 residues long. CDR3 in amino acids: CASSEVVRQITTEQYF. DNA for the CDR3: TGTGCCAGCAGTGAAGTAGTGAGGCAGATTACTACAGAGCAGTACTTC.

There are a few counts of this clonotype. The V gene is TRBV19, the J gene TRBJ1-4; D is ambiguous. This CDR3 region has 14 residues. The germline CDR1 and CDR2 sequences are LNHDA and SQIVND (reference sequence). Trimming left V 2 bases short and J 0 bases short, with 4 bases between. CDR3 amino acids: CASSIIATNEKLFF. The CDR3 coding sequence is TGTGCCAGTAGTATAATTGCAACTAATGAAAAACTGTTTTTT.

The chain links TRBV7-3 to TRBJ2-3; tentatively, D is TRBD2 (5 bases). Trimming removed 4 bases from V and 7 bases from J, with 9 bases in between. The CDR3 loop spans 12 amino acids. Germline V gene sequence: CDR1 SGHTA, CDR2 FQGTGA. CDR3 residues: CASSSDSYTQYF. Here the CDR3 DNA reads TGTGCCAGCAGCTCGGACTCTTATACGCAGTATTTT. Variable domain in full (rest from reference TRBV7-3 and TRBJ2-3): GAGVSQTPSNKVTEKGKYVELRCDPISGHTALYWYRQSLGQGPEFLIYFQGTGAADDSGLPNDRFFAVRPEGSVSTLKIQRTERGDSAVYLCASSSDSYTQYFGPGTRLTVL.

The rearrangement links TRBV7-2 to TRBJ1-1; D uncertain. The CDR3 spans 14 residues. Germline CDR1 SGHTA, CDR2 FQGNSA. V lost 3 bases and J lost 0, with 8 bases in between. The CDR3 here is CASSFLAVNTEAFF. DNA of the CDR3: TGTGCCAGCAGCTTTCTTGCAGTGAACACTGAAGCTTTCTTT.

In this sample, this clonotype turned up many times. This chain links TRBV7-9 with TRBJ1-6, with 10 bases matching TRBD1. Looked up from germline, CDR1 is SEHNR and CDR2 is FQNEAQ (reference sequence). This CDR3 has 16 amino acids. The trim removed 3 bases at V and 10 bases at J, leaving 9 bases unmatched. The CDR3 here is CASSFGQGDPRSPLHF. The CDR3, as DNA: TGTGCCAGCAGCTTTGGACAGGGGGACCCAAGGTCACCCCTCCACTTT.

This clonotype was counted only a few times. This sequence joins TRBV4-3 and TRBJ1-5; D ambiguous. This CDR3 contains 15 residues. CDR1 is LGHNA, CDR2 YSLEER, per germline. Trimming took 0 bases from V and 4 from J, leaving 10 bases between them. CDR3 residues: CASSQDIPANQPQHF. The CDR3 DNA reads TGCGCCAGCAGCCAAGATATCCCAGCAAATCAGCCCCAGCATTTT.

This clonotype has just a few counts. The V and J genes are TRBV5-1 and TRBJ2-7; no definite D call. This CDR3 is 13 amino acids long. Germline assignment: CDR1 SGHRS and CDR2 YFSETQ. The V end lost 7 bases, the J end lost 4 bases, and 15 bases lay between the germline ends. CDR3: CASAPDLPYEQYF. As DNA, the CDR3 is TGCGCCAGCGCTCCGGATCTCCCGTACGAGCAGTACTTC.

The rearrangement joins TRBV11-3 to TRBJ1-3; 7 bases line up with TRBD1. J was trimmed by 1 base and V by 7 bases; bases with no gene match: 1. Germline values: CDR1 SGHNT, CDR2 YENEEA. The CDR3 is made up of 13 amino acids. Here the CDR3 DNA reads TGTGCCAGCAAGACAGGGTCTGGAAACACCATATATTTT. It encodes CASKTGSGNTIYF.